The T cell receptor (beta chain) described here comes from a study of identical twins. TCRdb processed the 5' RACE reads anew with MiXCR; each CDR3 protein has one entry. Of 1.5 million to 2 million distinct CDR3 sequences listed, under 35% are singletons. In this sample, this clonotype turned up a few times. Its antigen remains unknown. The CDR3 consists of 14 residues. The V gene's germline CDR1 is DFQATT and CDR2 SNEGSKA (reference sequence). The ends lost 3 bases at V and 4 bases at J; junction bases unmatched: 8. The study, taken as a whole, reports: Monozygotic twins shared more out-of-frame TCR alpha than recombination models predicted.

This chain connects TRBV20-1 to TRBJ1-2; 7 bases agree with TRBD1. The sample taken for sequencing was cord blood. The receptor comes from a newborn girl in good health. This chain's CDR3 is CSARPNRGSYGYTF. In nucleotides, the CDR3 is TGCAGTGCTAGGCCCAACAGGGGATCCTATGGCTACACCTTC.